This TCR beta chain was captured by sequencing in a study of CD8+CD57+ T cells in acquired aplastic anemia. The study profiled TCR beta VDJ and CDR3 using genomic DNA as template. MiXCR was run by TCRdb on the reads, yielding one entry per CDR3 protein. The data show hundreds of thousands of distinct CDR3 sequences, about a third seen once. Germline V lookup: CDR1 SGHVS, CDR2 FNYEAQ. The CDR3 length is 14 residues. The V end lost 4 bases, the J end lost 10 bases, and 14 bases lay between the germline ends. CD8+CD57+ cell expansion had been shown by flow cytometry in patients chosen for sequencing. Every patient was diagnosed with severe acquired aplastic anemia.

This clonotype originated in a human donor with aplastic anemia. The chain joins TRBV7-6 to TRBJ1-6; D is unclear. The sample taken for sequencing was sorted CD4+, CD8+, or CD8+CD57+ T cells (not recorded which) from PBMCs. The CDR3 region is CASSSREWSSPLHF. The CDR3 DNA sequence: TGTGCCAGCAGCTCAAGGGAGTGGTCCTCACCCCTCCACTTT.